This T cell receptor beta chain was retrieved from a study of T cell responses to AZD1222 COVID-19 vaccine. Turning to the study itself: Second-dose recipients at about 4 or about 12 weeks were treated as one pooled group. Points from the study as a whole: The breadth and depth of Spike-specific TCRs increased once two AZD1222 doses had been given. No repertoire was sampled before or during the peak T cell response, only after it.

Clones were read by immunoSEQ multiplex PCR, and TCRdb kept only the in-frame ones, dropping some. The table lists roughly 180,000 clones, 94% of them singletons. This clone has more than one count but fewer than ten. Its matching antigen is unknown. Trimming pared 6 bases from V and 4 bases from J, leaving 9 bases between. Germline lookup yields CDR1 SNHLY and CDR2 FYNNEI. The CDR3 extends over 13 amino acids. Sequences were derived from peripheral blood, sampled on day 0 of AZD1222 vaccination. The receptor comes from an adult in good health. V gene TRBV2 combines with J gene TRBJ2-2; the D is unclear. The CDR3 here is CASSLISTGELFF. As DNA, the CDR3 is TGTGCCAGCAGCCTAATCAGCACCGGGGAGCTGTTTTTT.